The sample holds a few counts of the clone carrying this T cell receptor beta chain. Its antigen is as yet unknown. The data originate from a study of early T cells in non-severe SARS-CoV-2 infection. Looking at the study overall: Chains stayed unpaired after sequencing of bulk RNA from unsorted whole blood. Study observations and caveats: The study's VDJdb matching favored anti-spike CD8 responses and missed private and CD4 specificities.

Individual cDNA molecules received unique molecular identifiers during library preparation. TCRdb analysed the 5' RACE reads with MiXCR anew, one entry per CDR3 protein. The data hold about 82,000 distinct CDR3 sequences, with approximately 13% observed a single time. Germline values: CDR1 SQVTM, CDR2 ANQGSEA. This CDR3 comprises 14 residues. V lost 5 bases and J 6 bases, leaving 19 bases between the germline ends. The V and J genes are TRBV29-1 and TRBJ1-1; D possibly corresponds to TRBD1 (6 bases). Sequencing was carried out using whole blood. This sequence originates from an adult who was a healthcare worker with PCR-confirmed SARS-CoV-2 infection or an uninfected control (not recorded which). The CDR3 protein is CSVFLRQERAEAFF. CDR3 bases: TGCAGCGTTTTCTTAAGACAGGAACGAGCTGAAGCTTTCTTT.